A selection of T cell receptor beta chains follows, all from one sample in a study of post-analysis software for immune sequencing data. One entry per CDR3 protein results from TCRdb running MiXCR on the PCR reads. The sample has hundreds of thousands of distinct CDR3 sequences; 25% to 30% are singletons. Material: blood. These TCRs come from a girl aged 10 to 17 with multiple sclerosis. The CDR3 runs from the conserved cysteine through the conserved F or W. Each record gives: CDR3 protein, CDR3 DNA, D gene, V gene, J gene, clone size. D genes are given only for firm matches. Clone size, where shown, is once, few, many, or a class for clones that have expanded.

CDR3aa: CASSFGDRVSTEAFF; CDR3nt: TGCGCCAGCAGCTTCGGGGACAGGGTCAGCACTGAAGCTTTCTTT; d_gene: TRBD1; v_gene: TRBV5-1; j_gene: TRBJ1-1; abundance: NA
CDR3aa: CASSQGPNQPQHF; CDR3nt: TGTGCCAGCAGCCAAGGCCCGAATCAGCCCCAGCATTTT; d_gene: NA; v_gene: TRBV4-2; j_gene: TRBJ1-5; abundance: few
CDR3aa: CSVGLHDGSYEQYF; CDR3nt: TGCAGCGTTGGGCTTCACGACGGCTCCTACGAGCAGTACTTC; d_gene: NA; v_gene: TRBV29-1; j_gene: TRBJ2-7; abundance: NA
CDR3aa: CAGSQFLAGDQETQYF; CDR3nt: TGCGCCGGCAGCCAATTCCTAGCGGGGGACCAAGAGACCCAGTACTTC; d_gene: TRBD2; v_gene: TRBV4-1; j_gene: TRBJ2-5; abundance: NA
CDR3aa: CASSDTYRASPLHF; CDR3nt: TGTGCCAGCAGTGATACCTACAGGGCCTCACCCCTCCACTTT; d_gene: NA; v_gene: TRBV2; j_gene: TRBJ1-6; abundance: NA
CDR3aa: CASSLRAAGSTEAFF; CDR3nt: TGCGCCAGCAGCTTAAGAGCCGCGGGGTCCACTGAAGCTTTCTTT; d_gene: NA; v_gene: TRBV5-1; j_gene: TRBJ1-1; abundance: once
CDR3aa: CASSSLGGPGISSYEQYF; CDR3nt: TGTGCCAGCAGTTCATTGGGAGGCCCCGGTATCAGCTCCTACGAGCAGTACTTC; d_gene: NA; v_gene: TRBV28; j_gene: TRBJ2-7; abundance: NA
CDR3aa: CAIRSRDKQYF; CDR3nt: TGTGCCATCCGATCACGGGACAAGCAGTACTTC; d_gene: NA; v_gene: TRBV10-3; j_gene: TRBJ2-5; abundance: NA
CDR3aa: CASSWGGSGEGETQYF; CDR3nt: TGTGCCAGCAGCTGGGGTGGTAGCGGGGAGGGGGAGACCCAGTACTTC; d_gene: TRBD2; v_gene: TRBV7-2; j_gene: TRBJ2-5; abundance: NA
CDR3aa: CASSLLLPGDEQFF; CDR3nt: TGCGCCAGCAGCTTACTTTTACCTGGGGATGAGCAGTTCTTC; d_gene: NA; v_gene: TRBV5-1; j_gene: TRBJ2-1; abundance: many
CDR3aa: CASSRDHPNSPLHF; CDR3nt: TGTGCCAGCAGCCGGGACCACCCAAATTCACCCCTCCACTTT; d_gene: NA; v_gene: TRBV28; j_gene: TRBJ1-6; abundance: few
CDR3aa: CASTTGAAKGNEQFF; CDR3nt: TGTGCCAGCACCACCGGGGCGGCTAAAGGTAATGAGCAGTTCTTC; d_gene: NA; v_gene: TRBV12-3/TRBV12-4; j_gene: TRBJ2-1; abundance: few
CDR3aa: CASSLGTGYNYGYTF; CDR3nt: TGTGCCAGCAGCTTGGGGACAGGCTATAACTATGGCTACACCTTC; d_gene: TRBD1; v_gene: TRBV5-5; j_gene: TRBJ1-2; abundance: NA
CDR3aa: CASIGQGGAGELFF; CDR3nt: TGTGCCAGCATCGGACAGGGCGGCGCCGGGGAGCTGTTTTTT; d_gene: TRBD1; v_gene: TRBV28; j_gene: TRBJ2-2; abundance: NA
CDR3aa: CASSEEAHQPQHF; CDR3nt: TGTGCCAGCAGCGAAGAAGCGCATCAGCCCCAGCATTTT; d_gene: NA; v_gene: TRBV14; j_gene: TRBJ1-5; abundance: NA
CDR3aa: CSAEKLVFF; CDR3nt: TGCAGTGCGGAGAAGCTTGTGTTTTTT; d_gene: NA; v_gene: TRBV20-1; j_gene: TRBJ1-4; abundance: NA
CDR3aa: CASSRLDRGSEQFF; CDR3nt: TGTGCCAGCAGCAGATTGGACAGGGGTAGTGAGCAGTTCTTC; d_gene: TRBD1; v_gene: TRBV5-4; j_gene: TRBJ2-1; abundance: few
CDR3aa: CASSYSGLAGAYEQYF; CDR3nt: TGTGCCAGCAGTTACTCGGGACTAGCGGGAGCCTACGAGCAGTACTTC; d_gene: TRBD2; v_gene: TRBV6-5; j_gene: TRBJ2-7; abundance: few
CDR3aa: CATSRGPGRGDTEAFF; CDR3nt: TGTGCCACCAGCAGAGGGCCGGGACGGGGGGACACTGAAGCTTTCTTT; d_gene: NA; v_gene: TRBV15; j_gene: TRBJ1-1; abundance: NA
CDR3aa: CAYGGSDGYTF; CDR3nt: TGTGCCTACGGAGGATCGGATGGCTACACCTTC; d_gene: NA; v_gene: TRBV7-9; j_gene: TRBJ1-2; abundance: NA
CDR3aa: CSAAHSRGLEKLFF; CDR3nt: TGCAGTGCTGCCCATAGCAGGGGGCTTGAAAAACTGTTTTTT; d_gene: TRBD1; v_gene: TRBV20-1; j_gene: TRBJ1-4; abundance: NA
CDR3aa: CASSPGDGGPQHF; CDR3nt: TGTGCCAGCAGCCCTGGGGACGGGGGGCCCCAGCATTTT; d_gene: NA; v_gene: TRBV12-3/TRBV12-4; j_gene: TRBJ1-5; abundance: NA
CDR3aa: CSARMVTDTQYF; CDR3nt: TGCAGTGCTAGAATGGTCACAGATACGCAGTATTTT; d_gene: NA; v_gene: TRBV20-1; j_gene: TRBJ2-3; abundance: NA
CDR3aa: CASSEARAAGNQPQHF; CDR3nt: TGTGCCAGCAGTGAAGCTCGGGCAGCCGGCAATCAGCCCCAGCATTTT; d_gene: NA; v_gene: TRBV2; j_gene: TRBJ1-5; abundance: few
CDR3aa: CASSAAGVGGANYGYTF; CDR3nt: TGTGCCAGCAGTGCCGCAGGGGTCGGCGGAGCTAACTATGGCTACACCTTC; d_gene: NA; v_gene: TRBV28; j_gene: TRBJ1-2; abundance: NA
CDR3aa: CASSLVRGRPYNEQFF; CDR3nt: TGTGCCAGCAGCTTAGTTCGGGGGCGCCCCTACAATGAGCAGTTCTTC; d_gene: NA; v_gene: TRBV7-9; j_gene: TRBJ2-1; abundance: few
CDR3aa: CASSYQGLTNTGELFF; CDR3nt: TGTGCCAGCAGCTATCAGGGGTTGACGAACACCGGGGAGCTGTTTTTT; d_gene: NA; v_gene: TRBV11-2; j_gene: TRBJ2-2; abundance: NA
CDR3aa: CSARPVEGGRGTGAFF; CDR3nt: TGCAGTGCTAGACCCGTAGAAGGTGGCCGGGGCACTGGAGCTTTCTTT; d_gene: NA; v_gene: TRBV20-1; j_gene: TRBJ1-1; abundance: NA
CDR3aa: CASSYSVHEQYF; CDR3nt: TGTGCCAGCAGTTACTCGGTTCACGAGCAGTACTTC; d_gene: NA; v_gene: TRBV6-2/TRBV6-3; j_gene: TRBJ2-7; abundance: NA
CDR3aa: CSASTRLARGTDTQYF; CDR3nt: TGCAGTGCTAGTACCCGACTAGCTCGGGGCACAGATACGCAGTATTTT; d_gene: TRBD2; v_gene: TRBV20-1; j_gene: TRBJ2-3; abundance: NA
CDR3aa: CSASQSPGVETQYF; CDR3nt: TGCAGTGCTAGCCAAAGCCCAGGGGTGGAGACCCAGTACTTC; d_gene: NA; v_gene: TRBV20-1; j_gene: TRBJ2-5; abundance: NA
CDR3aa: CATSSFLRGDYNEQFF; CDR3nt: TGTGCCACCAGCAGTTTCTTGAGGGGAGACTACAATGAGCAGTTCTTC; d_gene: NA; v_gene: TRBV15; j_gene: TRBJ2-1; abundance: NA
CDR3aa: CSIPHGQGANYGYTF; CDR3nt: TGCAGCATACCCCACGGACAGGGAGCTAACTATGGCTACACCTTC; d_gene: TRBD1; v_gene: TRBV20-1; j_gene: TRBJ1-2; abundance: NA
CDR3aa: CASSQGSGDTQYF; CDR3nt: TGTGCCAGCAGCCAAGGAAGCGGAGATACGCAGTATTTT; d_gene: NA; v_gene: TRBV4-2; j_gene: TRBJ2-3; abundance: many
CDR3aa: CSARGRGSYNEQFF; CDR3nt: TGCAGTGCTAGAGGCAGGGGCTCCTACAATGAGCAGTTCTTC; d_gene: NA; v_gene: TRBV20-1; j_gene: TRBJ2-1; abundance: NA